This T cell receptor beta chain was captured by sequencing in a study of vaccination and CD4 T cells after COVID-19. Study details: Overlapping spike peptides of SARS-CoV-2, HCoV-NL63, HCoV-OC43 and HCoV-229E stimulated the cells.

Sequenced with the Oncomine TCR Beta short-read assay was DNA taken from cultured CD4+ T cells. One entry per CDR3 protein results from TCRdb running MiXCR on the PCR reads. The repertoire holds approximately 7,000 distinct CDR3 sequences, around 40% seen once, with roughly a third in the top ten. Noted treatment: approximately nine-day PBMC culture with coronavirus spike peptide pools or control peptides (ViraFEST assay). Gathering of the CD4+ T cells, from the unexposed donor, took place before the COVID-19 pandemic (2011-2018). Study conclusions and caveats: It was observed that, in convalescent patients, a median around 87% of reactive clones arose only post-vaccination.

In regard to this clonotype: Its antigen is not identified.

This CDR3 region has 14 residues. The sequenced material came from CD4+ T cells from blood, cultured in vitro. This TCR was sampled from a human donor in good health. The chain combines TRBV21-1 with TRBJ2-2. TRBV21-1 is a pseudogene segment. CDR3 DNA: TGTGCCAGCGGTAAAATGCAGTCTACCGGGGAGCTGTTTTTT. The encoded protein is CASGKMQSTGELFF.